The rows below give T cell receptor beta chains drawn from one sample of a study of cytomegalovirus exposure and HLA in healthy donors. The table came from immunoSEQ multiplex PCR; TCRdb's copy has only in-frame clones and leaves some out. The sample lists about 120,000 clones; 81% were seen once. Sequenced: PBMCs. Every receptor here comes from a woman in her thirties or forties in good health and CMV-seronegative. The CDR3 runs from the conserved cysteine through the conserved F or W. The order of the fields is V gene, clone size, J gene, D gene, CDR3 DNA, CDR3 protein. The D gene is left open where the match is weak. The size of a clone is reported for some rows only, either as once, few or many, or as a class for expanded clones.

>TRBV4-2|few|TRBJ1-1|-
TGTGCCAGCAGTCGGGGGGGGAACACTGAAGCTTTCTTT
CASSRGGNTEAFF
>TRBV2|-|TRBJ2-7|TRBD2
TGTGCCAGCAGCCGACTAGCGGGAGCCTACGAGCAGTACTTC
CASSRLAGAYEQYF
>TRBV6-1|few|TRBJ1-5|-
TGTGCCAGCAGCTCAGTAGGGGTAGCAAATCAGCCCCAGCATTTT
CASSSVGVANQPQHF
>TRBV19|-|TRBJ1-5|TRBD1
TGTGCCAGTAGTACGGCGGGACAGACCAATCAGCCCCAGCATTTT
CASSTAGQTNQPQHF
>TRBV10-3|once|TRBJ1-2|-
TGTGCCATCAGTGTTGGGGGGGTTTATGGCTACACCTTC
CAISVGGVYGYTF
>TRBV5-6|-|TRBJ1-1|TRBD1
TGTGCCAGCAGGAGGACAGGGACAACTGAAGCTTTCTTT
CASRRTGTTEAFF
>TRBV19|-|TRBJ1-6|-
TGTGCCAGTAGCACAGGACAGAGCTCCTATAATTCACCCCTCCACTTT
CASSTGQSSYNSPLHF
>TRBV7-9|-|TRBJ1-1|TRBD1
TGTTCCAGCAGCTCTATAGGCCAGGGACAGAAAAAAGGGACTGAAGCTTTCTTT
CSSSSIGQGQKKGTEAFF
>TRBV5-6|-|TRBJ2-5|TRBD1
TGTGCCAGCAGCTTCGTTGACAGGGTAGAGGAGACCCAGTACTTC
CASSFVDRVEETQYF
>TRBV4-2|few|TRBJ2-6|-
TGTGCCAGCAGCGAGAGCTCTGGGGCCAACGTCCTGACTTTC
CASSESSGANVLTF
>TRBV4-1|-|TRBJ1-2|-
TGCGCCAGCAGCCAAGTCGGGGAGGACTATGGCTACACCTTC
CASSQVGEDYGYTF
>TRBV5-1|-|TRBJ2-3|-
TGCGCCAGCAGCTCCACTGGAGGTGGCACAGATACGCAGTATTTT
CASSSTGGGTDTQYF
>TRBV4-1|-|TRBJ2-1|TRBD2
TGCGCCAGCAGCCAAGCCCCCCCTAGCGGGTTCGGGAATGAGCAGTTCTTC
CASSQAPPSGFGNEQFF
>TRBV13|-|TRBJ2-3|TRBD2
TGTGCCAGCAGCTTTGAGCGGGAGGTTGTTATGAGCTCACACTCCACAGATGCGCAGTATTTT
CASSFEREVVMSSHSTDAQYF
>TRBV10-1|-|TRBJ1-1|TRBD1
TGCGCCAGCAGTGAATGGACAGGGGGCCCCCCACTTCGTGTGGACACTGAAGCTTTCTTT
CASSEWTGGPPLRVDTEAFF
>TRBV11-1|-|TRBJ2-2|-
TGTGCCAGCCTTGACACCGGGGAGCTGTTTTTT
CASLDTGELFF
>TRBV6-1|-|TRBJ2-1|TRBD2
TGTGCCAGCAGAGGACTAGCGGTCGGGCATGAGCAGTTCTTC
CASRGLAVGHEQFF